The rows below give T cell receptor beta chains drawn from one sample of a study of blood T cell repertoires in COVID-19. TCRdb's copy holds only in-frame clones and misses some; the assay was immunoSEQ multiplex PCR. The sample comprises 100,000 to 150,000 clones, 87% of which are singletons, and 2.5% rests with the top ten. The specimen sequenced was peripheral blood. The receptor source for this set is a man aged 50 or older with active COVID-19. CDR3s include the opening cysteine and the closing phenylalanine or tryptophan. D genes are given only for firm matches.

d_call	v_call	cdr3_aa
-	TRBV12-5	CASGSSPEVGTEAFF
TRBD2	TRBV6-1	CASSGAGSSYEQYF
-	TRBV9	CASSGLDHPTDTQYF
TRBD1	TRBV10-3	CAIIAGQGAKDTQYF
-	TRBV11-2	CASNPGDRETQYF
TRBD1	TRBV7-2	CASSLVGTGEVSIQYF
-	TRBV5-1	CASSAGQRDTGELFF
TRBD1	TRBV24-1	CATSDGTGKAFF
-	TRBV7-8	CASSLTNSYEQYF
-	TRBV6-2/TRBV6-3	CASSLMNYGYTF
-	TRBV11-3	CASSLGASSYNEQFF
TRBD1	TRBV5-1	CASSTPVGQGTNRDEQFF
TRBD1	TRBV6-5	CASSPGTGYEQYF
TRBD2	TRBV30	CAWSGGGSYNEQFF
-	TRBV7-3	CASSPDGYGDTIYF
-	TRBV5-6	CASSPRTVSLGEGYF
TRBD1	TRBV4-2	CASRTPGGKNTEAFF
TRBD1	TRBV6-6	CASSYRDSLDSPLHF
-	TRBV11-2	CASSSRVGSYNEQFF
-	TRBV12-3/TRBV12-4	CASKRTGGNTIYF
TRBD1	TRBV19	CASSTGGAYGNTIYF
-	TRBV5-8	CASSRILQGPYNEQFF
TRBD1	TRBV12-3/TRBV12-4	CASSRRGGLPHF
TRBD2	TRBV27	CASRLAGQETQYF
TRBD1	TRBV7-9	CAISDRASTDTQYF
-	TRBV12-5	CASGKGQPNTEAFF
-	TRBV30	CAFTSGLVYGYTF
TRBD2	TRBV10-1	CASSETSGGASSPCNEQFF
TRBD2	TRBV3-1/TRBV3-2	CASSPQLAGNTGELFF
TRBD1	TRBV6-2/TRBV6-3	CASIPTGSDYGYTF
TRBD1	TRBV5-1	CASSLNPGTEAYEQYF
TRBD1	TRBV19	CASSRDSYEQYF
-	TRBV3-1/TRBV3-2	CASSHKGIFSTDTQYF
-	TRBV6-1	CASSGDFPSSYNEQFF
TRBD1	TRBV4-3	CASSQDSGGAGTGELFF
-	TRBV19	CASSSRSHGELFF
-	TRBV6-5	CASKRLTTYEQYF
-	TRBV15	CATSSLGESFGYTF
-	TRBV19	CASSMATGSYEQYF
-	TRBV19	CASSPTVNQPQHF
-	TRBV7-2	CASSLGGRWSETQYF
TRBD1	TRBV6-2/TRBV6-3	CASSPGTGLQPQHF
TRBD1	TRBV12-5	CASGRDRTLYNSPLHF
-	TRBV11-2	CASSLWEGGVADTQYF
TRBD2	TRBV20-1	CSASNPNGGNNEQFF
-	TRBV7-9	CASSSQDTEAFF
-	TRBV6-1	CASSDRGSSSYEQYF
-	TRBV18	CASSPGTVDYEQYF
-	TRBV7-2	CASSLPGLFGYTF
-	TRBV5-4	CASSLGGSSYEQYF
-	TRBV27	CASTKDRTSSYNEQFF
TRBD1	TRBV7-2	CASSRQGAGETQYF